This T cell receptor (beta chain) was retrieved from a study of blood T cell repertoires in COVID-19. Looking at the study overall: Sites in the United States, Italy and Spain provided acute and convalescent COVID-19 samples.

Produced via immunoSEQ multiplex PCR; TCRdb's table is partial and in-frame only. The sample has 200,000 to 300,000 clones; approximately 90% are singletons. Germline CDR1 and CDR2: SQVTM and ANQGSEA. V was clipped by 5 bases and J by 5 bases, with 6 bases between them. This CDR3 has 10 amino acids. This TCR came from a man aged 55 to 70 who had recovered from COVID-19. The rearrangement links TRBV29-1 to TRBJ2-5; D unclear. Sequences were obtained from peripheral blood. The CDR3 coding sequence is TGCAGCGTTCGCGATGAGACCCAGTACTTC. It translates to CSVRDETQYF.